The clone carrying this T cell receptor beta chain was seen a few times. Sequencing was performed with immunoSEQ multiplex PCR; in TCRdb, only in-frame clones are kept and a portion is missing. Of 150,000 to 200,000 clones listed, around 80% are singletons. The data were taken from a study of cytomegalovirus exposure and HLA in healthy donors. Source material: PBMCs. The clonotype comes from a woman in her twenties or thirties in good health and CMV-seronegative.

In nucleotides, the CDR3 is TGTGCCAGCAGTGAGGGGGACAGGGGCTATGGCTACACCTTC. This translates into CASSEGDRGYGYTF. This chain links TRBV6-1 with TRBJ1-2, with 10 bases lining up with TRBD1. Germline V gene sequence: CDR1 MNHNS, CDR2 SASEGT. CDR3 length equals 14 residues. After removal of 3 bases from V and 4 bases from J, the junction contained 2 bases not matched to a gene.